The 27 T cell receptor beta chains below were found in one sample sequenced in a study of T cell responses to AZD1222 COVID-19 vaccine. Generated by immunoSEQ multiplex PCR, the TCRdb table keeps only in-frame clones and is missing some. The sample has about 54,000 clones; about 90% are singletons. This specimen was peripheral blood, taken 28 days after the second AZD1222 dose. The receptor source for this set is an adult who received the AZD1222 COVID-19 vaccine.

The V call is TRBV5-1, the J call TRBJ1-2; D is unresolved. Germline CDR1 reads SGHRS; CDR2 reads YFSETQ. V was shortened by 7 bases and J by 6 bases, with 16 bases between the two germline ends. The CDR3 has 13 amino acids. CDR3 coding DNA: TGCGCCAGCCGAATTCGGGAGTCAGATGGCTACACCTTC. Translation: CASRIRESDGYTF.

The rearrangement links TRBV3-1 (or the pseudogene TRBV3-2) to TRBJ2-1, with TRBD2 matching 7 bases. Germline loops: CDR1 LGHDT, CDR2 YNNKEL (reference sequence). V dropped 4 bases and J dropped 5; count of bases not matched to a gene: 8. The CDR3 has 15 residues. This CDR3 is CASSRGLPPNNEQFF. In DNA form, the CDR3 reads TGTGCCAGCAGCCGGGGACTACCCCCGAACAATGAGCAGTTCTTC.

This chain links TRBV6-5 with TRBJ1-5, with 8 positions matching TRBD1. This CDR3 contains 13 residues. Unmatched junction bases numbered 7, after V lost 8 bases and J lost 7 bases. In germline, CDR1 is MNHEY, CDR2 SVGAGI. CDR3 bases: TGTGCCAGCGCAGGGGGCCGGGACCAGCCCCAGCATTTT. It encodes CASAGGRDQPQHF.

CDR3 sequence: CASSPDRGMETQYF. CDR3 sequence (DNA): TGTGCCAGCAGTCCGGACAGGGGGATGGAGACCCAGTACTTC. The V gene is TRBV2, the J gene TRBJ2-5, with 10 bases matching TRBD1. Trimming took 5 bases from V and 5 from J; bases not matched to a gene: 5. Germline lookup yields CDR1 SNHLY and CDR2 FYNNEI. The length of the CDR3 is 14 residues.

This clone was counted a single time. V gene TRBV19 combines with J gene TRBJ2-1, with 11 positions matching TRBD2. The CDR3 spans 15 residues. CDR1 LNHDA and CDR2 SQIVND come from the germline V gene (reference sequence). V lost 5 bases, J lost 6 bases, and 6 bases stayed unmatched. The CDR3 coding sequence is TGTGCCAGTAGTTGGGGACTAGCGGACGGCAATGAGCAGTTCTTC. This sequence encodes CASSWGLADGNEQFF.

This clone was counted a few times. The chain links TRBV9 to TRBJ2-1; 10 positions agree with TRBD2. This CDR3 has 16 residues. CDR1 is SGDLS and CDR2 is YYNGEE in the germline V gene. V gave up 4 bases and J gave up 2 bases; unmatched junction bases: 6. The CDR3 loop reads CASSPRTSGPYNEQFF. The CDR3 DNA sequence: TGTGCCAGCAGCCCCCGGACTAGCGGTCCCTACAATGAGCAGTTCTTC.

This sequence joins TRBV7-2 and TRBJ2-7; 8 bases are shared with TRBD2. CDR3 length: 13 amino acids. V trimming: 5 bases; J trimming: 4 bases; junction bases outside the gene matches: 4. Germline V CDR1 and CDR2: SGHTA, FQGNSA. The CDR3 DNA sequence: TGTGCCAGCAGCCAGCGCGGGGGGTACGAGCAGTACTTC. It specifies CASSQRGGYEQYF.

The V and J genes are TRBV7-8 and TRBJ2-1; tentative D call: TRBD1 (5 bases). Trimming pared 3 bases from V and 6 bases from J, leaving 15 bases between. In germline, CDR1 is SGHVS, CDR2 FQNEAQ. The CDR3 extends over 15 amino acids. DNA for the CDR3: TGTGCCAGCAGCTTCGGGCAGGGATTGGGCAATGAGCAGTTCTTC. Protein sequence: CASSFGQGLGNEQFF.

The chain links TRBV30 to TRBJ1-3; D not certain. The CDR3 is 13 amino acids. Germline CDR1 is GTSNPN and CDR2 is SVGIG (reference sequence). The germline V and J ends were trimmed by 1 base and 4 bases, with 8 bases remaining between them. In DNA, the CDR3 is TGTGCCTGGAGTGCCAATCCCGGAAACACCATATATTTT. This translates into CAWSANPGNTIYF.

The chain joins TRBV15 to TRBJ2-1; 9 bases line up with TRBD1. V lost 1 base and J lost 5; bases outside the gene matches: 9. The CDR3 runs 17 residues. CDR1 is LNHNV and CDR2 is YYDKDF in the germline V gene (reference sequence). The CDR3 protein is CATSRGFNRGPNNEQFF. The DNA for the CDR3 is TGTGCCACCAGCAGAGGTTTTAACAGGGGGCCGAACAATGAGCAGTTCTTC.

J is TRBJ2-2 and V is TRBV21-1; the table assigns TRBD2, which was not confirmed against the DNA. TRBV21-1 is flagged as a pseudogene. The CDR3 is made up of 18 amino acids. In DNA form, the CDR3 reads TGTGCCAGCAGGCAAAGACCGGGGCGGGGCCCGAACACCGGGGAGCTGTTTTTT. This gives the protein CASRQRPGRGPNTGELFF.

Only a few counts were recorded for this clone. Other DNA sequences in the sample encode the same CDR3. The V call is TRBV7-2, the J call TRBJ2-7; 7 positions match TRBD2. The CDR3 loop spans 14 amino acids. The trim removed 0 bases at V and 5 bases at J, leaving 4 bases unmatched. Germline V lookup: CDR1 SGHTA, CDR2 FQGNSA. CDR3 DNA: TGTGCCAGCAGCTTAGCGGGAGGGCCAGACGAGCAGTACTTC. Amino acid sequence: CASSLAGGPDEQYF.

J is TRBJ2-2 and V is TRBV4-2, with D perhaps matching TRBD1 (6 bases). The CDR3 sequence is 15 residues long. V lost 3 bases, J lost 4 bases, and 12 bases lay in between. Germline V gives CDR1 LGHNA, CDR2 YNFKEQ. The CDR3 is CASSQGQTSTGELFF. The CDR3 DNA reads TGTGCCAGCAGCCAGGGACAAACTAGCACCGGGGAGCTGTTTTTT.

The rearrangement uses TRBV30 and TRBJ1-2; 12 bases are shared with TRBD1. V shed 8 bases, J shed 8 bases, and the junction held 12 bases outside the gene matches. The CDR3 sequence is 14 residues long. CDR1 is GTSNPN, CDR2 SVGIG, per germline (reference sequence). The CDR3 region is CARGDRGRVAGYTF. In nucleotides, the CDR3 is TGTGCCCGCGGGGACAGGGGGCGAGTTGCGGGCTACACCTTC.

This rearrangement joins TRBV9 to TRBJ2-2; no reliable D call. There are 15 residues in the CDR3. V was shortened by 4 bases and J by 5 bases, with 15 bases between the two germline ends. Germline values: CDR1 SGDLS, CDR2 YYNGEE. CDR3 DNA: TGTGCCAGCAGCTCTAAGACGAGCCCGACCGGGGAGCTGTTTTTT. Protein sequence: CASSSKTSPTGELFF.

The V and J genes are TRBV24-1 and TRBJ2-7, with D perhaps matching TRBD1 (6 bases). From germline, CDR1 is KGHDR and CDR2 SFDVKD. Trimming removed 2 bases from V and 6 bases from J, with 10 bases in between. This CDR3 spans 13 amino acids. CDR3 in amino acids: CATSDYGTSEQYF. CDR3 sequence (DNA): TGTGCCACCAGTGATTACGGGACATCCGAGCAGTACTTC.

The V and J genes are TRBV5-1 and TRBJ1-2; weak D call: TRBD1 (6 bases). V dropped 8 bases and J dropped 1 base, with 15 bases sitting between them. The CDR3 sequence is 14 residues long. Germline V gene lookup returns CDR1 SGHRS and CDR2 YFSETQ. For the CDR3, the DNA is TGCGCCAGTAAAACAGGGTTGGGTAACTATGGCTACACCTTC. Amino acids: CASKTGLGNYGYTF.

This clone has only one observation. The genes are TRBV11-2 and TRBJ2-2, with D unclear. V dropped 1 base and J dropped 6 bases, with 9 bases sitting between them. Germline V gene lookup returns CDR1 SGHAT and CDR2 FQNNGV. The CDR3 has 14 amino acids. This CDR3 is CASSLVGFSGELFF. Written as DNA, the CDR3 is TGTGCCAGCAGCTTAGTAGGCTTTTCCGGGGAGCTGTTTTTT.

CDR3 DNA sequence: TGTGCCAGCAGCTTGTGGCAGATTGAGGGCGAGCAGTACTTC. It encodes CASSLWQIEGEQYF. The J gene is TRBJ2-7, the V gene TRBV5-8; D perhaps matches TRBD2 (5 bases). The CDR3 spans 14 residues. V was clipped by 1 base and J by 6 bases, with 14 bases between them. Germline loops: CDR1 SGHTS, CDR2 YDEGEE.

The chain carries TRBV9 and TRBJ2-2; no clear D gene. CDR3 length: 14 residues. V lost 5 bases to trimming and J lost 3 bases, with 11 bases between them. The germline CDR1 and CDR2 sequences are SGDLS and YYNGEE. This chain's CDR3 is CASRRTADTGELFF. In DNA, the CDR3 is TGTGCCAGCAGGCGAACGGCGGACACCGGGGAGCTGTTTTTT.

This chain connects TRBV2 to TRBJ1-1; 9 positions match TRBD1. Germline V lookup: CDR1 SNHLY, CDR2 FYNNEI. With 4 bases clipped from V and 13 bases from J, the junction kept 7 bases outside the gene matches. The CDR3 sequence is 12 residues long. CDR3: CASSVFVGQGFF. CDR3 coding DNA: TGTGCCAGCAGTGTTTTCGTGGGACAGGGTTTCTTT.

The chain recombines TRBV29-1 with TRBJ2-3; a weak D match, TRBD1 (6 bases). The V gene's germline CDR1 is SQVTM and CDR2 ANQGSEA. The CDR3 loop spans 13 amino acids. Trimming cost V 3 bases and J 6 bases, with 13 bases left between them. The CDR3 protein is CSVEERGTDTQYF. CDR3 nucleotide sequence: TGCAGCGTTGAGGAGAGGGGGACCGATACGCAGTATTTT.

V and J are TRBV18 and TRBJ1-4; D is possibly TRBD1 (6 bases). V was pared by 6 bases and J by 5 bases, with 19 bases between. Germline V lookup: CDR1 KGHSH, CDR2 LQKENI. This CDR3 has 16 amino acids. CDR3 loop: CASSQRNRDLNEKLFF. CDR3 bases: TGTGCCAGCTCTCAAAGGAACAGGGACTTGAATGAAAAACTGTTTTTT. The entire variable domain, with the rest obtained from reference TRBV18 and TRBJ1-4, is as follows: NAGVMQNPRHLVRRRGQEARLRCSPMKGHSHVYWYRQLPEEGLKFMVYLQKENIIDESGMPKERFSAEFPKEGPSILRIQQVVRGDSAAYFCASSQRNRDLNEKLFFGSGTQLSVL.

The CDR3 bases are TGTGCCAGCTCACCATCGGCAGTAGATAACTATGGCTACACCTTC. Translated, it gives CASSPSAVDNYGYTF. The chain recombines TRBV18 with TRBJ1-2; D unclear. The CDR3 length is 15 residues. Deletions cut 2 bases from V and 1 base from J, with 11 bases between. Germline V gives CDR1 KGHSH, CDR2 LQKENI.

The gene calls are TRBV6-5 and TRBJ1-1; TRBD1 matches 7 bases. V shed 0 bases, J shed 0 bases, and the junction held 1 base outside the gene matches. Germline CDR1 MNHEY, CDR2 SVGAGI. The length of the CDR3 is 15 residues. DNA of the CDR3: TGTGCCAGCAGTTACTCGACAGGGATGAACACTGAAGCTTTCTTT. Translation gives CASSYSTGMNTEAFF.

The chain recombines TRBV3-1 (or the pseudogene TRBV3-2) with TRBJ2-7, with 10 bases matching TRBD1. The germline gives CDR1 LGHDT, CDR2 YNNKEL (reference sequence). After removal of 4 bases from V and 4 bases from J, the junction contained 7 bases not matched to a gene. CDR3 length: 15 amino acids. The CDR3 DNA reads as TGTGCCAGCAGCCTACGGTCGGGACAGGGGTACGAGCAGTACTTC. Translation gives CASSLRSGQGYEQYF.

In this sample, this clone turned up a few times. The chain combines TRBV29-1 with TRBJ2-2; 10 bases align to TRBD1. Germline assignment: CDR1 SQVTM and CDR2 ANQGSEA. V gave up 1 base and J gave up 3 bases; unmatched junction bases: 14. CDR3 length equals 19 residues. The CDR3 DNA is TGCAGCGTTGAAGTTGGAGACAGGGGGCGGATTGCGGACACCGGGGAGCTGTTTTTT. Translated: CSVEVGDRGRIADTGELFF.